The present entry profiles one T cell receptor beta chain with its context. In the original analysis: Reference gene primer amplification yielded estimated nucleated cell counts. Sequencing used immunoSEQ multiplex PCR; TCRdb keeps in-frame clones, though not all of them. D and trimming come from the DNA, and the V and J calls and clone size come from that table. This table holds about 220,000 clones, 84% found once. The data are from a study of blood T cell repertoires in COVID-19. Across the study: PBMCs, B-cell-depleted T cells, or T cells provided the cDNA or gDNA that made up the material.

The CDR3 totals 16 residues. Germline CDR1 reads MNHEY; CDR2 reads SVGEGT. V shed 5 bases, J shed 1 base, and the junction held 7 bases outside the gene matches. This chain connects TRBV6-2 or TRBV6-3 to TRBJ2-1, with 8 positions matching TRBD2. The sample comprised peripheral blood. The receptor's source is a man in his forties or fifties who had recovered from COVID-19. Written as DNA, the CDR3 is TGTGCCAGCAGTCCCCCCAGCGGGGGATCCTACAATGAGCAGTTCTTC. Encoded protein: CASSPPSGGSYNEQFF.